This T cell receptor beta chain was retrieved from a study of cytomegalovirus exposure and HLA in healthy donors. Overall study context: Roughly 179 million T cells yielded around 100 million unique TCR beta sequences, as an earlier analysis found. Inside one of the first data releases sat about 85 million unique TCRs taken from HLA-typed donors. Study-level results: Later, an analysis showed that TCR beta chains associated with HLA were more clonally expanded than others that were equally common.

PCR involved 60 Vbeta and 13 Jbeta primers. Data came from immunoSEQ multiplex PCR; TCRdb stores just in-frame clones and leaves some out. The sample carries around 97,000 clones, around 85% recorded once. The V end lost 2 bases, the J end lost 3 bases, and 9 bases lay between the germline ends. The CDR3 consists of 14 residues. A word on this clone: Its antigen remains unidentified.

Sequenced input: PBMCs. This rearrangement joins TRBV23-1 to TRBJ2-3; D might be TRBD1 (5 bases). TRBV23-1 is flagged as an ORF with uncertain function. The TCR originated in a middle-aged man in good health and CMV-seropositive. CDR3 region: CASSQDRDTDTQYF. Here the CDR3 DNA reads TGCGCCAGCAGTCAAGACAGAGATACAGATACGCAGTATTTT.